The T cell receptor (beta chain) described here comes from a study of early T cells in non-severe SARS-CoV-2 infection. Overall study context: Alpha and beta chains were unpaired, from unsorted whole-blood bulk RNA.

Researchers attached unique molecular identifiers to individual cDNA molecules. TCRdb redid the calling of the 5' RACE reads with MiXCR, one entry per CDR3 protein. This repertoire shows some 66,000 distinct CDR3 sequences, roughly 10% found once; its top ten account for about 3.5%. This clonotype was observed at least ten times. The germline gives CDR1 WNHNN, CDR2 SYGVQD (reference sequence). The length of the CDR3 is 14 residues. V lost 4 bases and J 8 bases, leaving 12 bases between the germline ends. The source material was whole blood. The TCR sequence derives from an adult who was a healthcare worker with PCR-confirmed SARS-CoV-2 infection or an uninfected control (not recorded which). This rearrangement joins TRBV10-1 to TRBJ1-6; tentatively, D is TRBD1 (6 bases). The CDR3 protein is CASSGYSGDSPLHF. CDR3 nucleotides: TGCGCCAGCAGTGGATACTCAGGGGATTCACCCCTCCACTTT.